The clone carrying this TCR beta chain occurred a few times. Antigen: not known. This record belongs to a study of human T cells and chemical hapten exposure. Study-wide context: Small differences in pooled library volume mainly drove the variation in TCR yields per sample.

Time point meaning: patch test 1, 2 weeks after DPC sensitization. As for treatment: therapeutic diphenylcyclopropenone sensitization with weekly scalp DPC. Broader study findings: A positive correlation with patch test score was found for PT1 expanded TCR counts.

The CDR3 consists of 14 residues. Trimming shortened V by 6 bases and J by 2 bases, and 11 bases separated the two germline ends. Germline assignment: CDR1 SGDLS and CDR2 YYNGEE. TCRdb reprocessed the RACE reads via MiXCR and lists one record per CDR3 protein. The repertoire holds some 380,000 distinct CDR3 sequences, with about 4.8% as singletons. The receptor comes from a woman between 50 and 59 years old with alopecia areata. Some clones in this sample may be carry-over from other donors' samples. This material consisted of whole blood, taken in connection with sensitization to the hapten diphenylcyclopropenone (DPC). The J gene is TRBJ2-2, the V gene TRBV9; D is perhaps TRBD1 (6 bases). For the CDR3, the DNA is TGTGCCAGCAAGGGACATTCAAACACCGGGGAGCTGTTTTTT. It is translated as CASKGHSNTGELFF.